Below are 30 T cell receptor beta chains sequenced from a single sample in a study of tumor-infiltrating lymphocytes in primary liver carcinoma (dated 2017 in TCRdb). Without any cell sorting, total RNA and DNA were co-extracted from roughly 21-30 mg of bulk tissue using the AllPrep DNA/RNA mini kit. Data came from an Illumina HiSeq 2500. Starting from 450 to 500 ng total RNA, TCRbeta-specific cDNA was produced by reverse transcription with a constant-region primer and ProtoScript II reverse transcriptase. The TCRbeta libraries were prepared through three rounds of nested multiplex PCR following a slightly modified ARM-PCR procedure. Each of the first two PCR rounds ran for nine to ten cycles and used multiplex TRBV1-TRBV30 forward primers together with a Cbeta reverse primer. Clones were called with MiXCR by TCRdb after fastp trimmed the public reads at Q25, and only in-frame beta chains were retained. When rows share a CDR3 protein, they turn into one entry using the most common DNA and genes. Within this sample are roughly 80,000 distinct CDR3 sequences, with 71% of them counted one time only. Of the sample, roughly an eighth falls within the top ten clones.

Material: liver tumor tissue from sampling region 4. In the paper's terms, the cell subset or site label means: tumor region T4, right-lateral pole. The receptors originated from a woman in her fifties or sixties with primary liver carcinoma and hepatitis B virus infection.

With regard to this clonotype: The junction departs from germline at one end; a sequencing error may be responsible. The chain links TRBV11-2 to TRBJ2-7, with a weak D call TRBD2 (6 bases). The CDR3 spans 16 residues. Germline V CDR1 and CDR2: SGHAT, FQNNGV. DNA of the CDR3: TGTGCCAGCAGCTTAGAGTCGGGGGTAGGAGGCTACGAGCAGTATTTC. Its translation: CASSLESGVGGYEQYF.

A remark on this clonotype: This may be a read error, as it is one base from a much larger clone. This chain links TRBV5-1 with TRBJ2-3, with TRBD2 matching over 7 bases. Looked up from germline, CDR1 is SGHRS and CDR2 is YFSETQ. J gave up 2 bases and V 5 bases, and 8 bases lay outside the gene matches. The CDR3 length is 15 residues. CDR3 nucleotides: TGCGCCAGCAGTAGACTAGCCGATAACACAGATACGCAGTATTTT. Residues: CASSRLADNTDTQYF.

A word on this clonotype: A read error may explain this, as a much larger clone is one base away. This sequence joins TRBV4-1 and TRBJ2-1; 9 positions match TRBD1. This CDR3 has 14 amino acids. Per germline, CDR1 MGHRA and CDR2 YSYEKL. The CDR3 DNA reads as TGCACCAGCAGCCATACAGGGGGCGGGAATGAGCAGTTCTTC. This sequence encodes CTSSHTGGGNEQFF.

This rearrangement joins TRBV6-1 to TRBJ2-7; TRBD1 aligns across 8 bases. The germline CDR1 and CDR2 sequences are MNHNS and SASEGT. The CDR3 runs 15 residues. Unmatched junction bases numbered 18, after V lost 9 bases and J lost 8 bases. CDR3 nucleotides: TGTGCCAGTACCTTCGGACAGGGCGCCGGTTACAAGCAGTACTTC. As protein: CASTFGQGAGYKQYF.

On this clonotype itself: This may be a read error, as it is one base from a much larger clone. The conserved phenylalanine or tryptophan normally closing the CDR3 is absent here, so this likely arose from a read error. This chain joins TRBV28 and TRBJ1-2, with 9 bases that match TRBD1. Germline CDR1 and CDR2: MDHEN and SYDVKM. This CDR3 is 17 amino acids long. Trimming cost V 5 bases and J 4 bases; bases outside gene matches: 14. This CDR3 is CASSPSPQGALLYGYTY. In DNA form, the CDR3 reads TGTGCCAGCAGTCCCTCTCCACAGGGGGCCCTCCTCTATGGCTACACCTAC.

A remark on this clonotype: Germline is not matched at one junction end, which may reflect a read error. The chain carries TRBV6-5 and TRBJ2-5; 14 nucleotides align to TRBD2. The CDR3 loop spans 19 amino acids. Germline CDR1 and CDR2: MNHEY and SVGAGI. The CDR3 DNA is TGTGCCAGCAGACGGATGAATGGACTAGCGGGAGGCTCCCAAGAGACTCAGTACTTC. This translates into CASRRMNGLAGGSQETQYF.

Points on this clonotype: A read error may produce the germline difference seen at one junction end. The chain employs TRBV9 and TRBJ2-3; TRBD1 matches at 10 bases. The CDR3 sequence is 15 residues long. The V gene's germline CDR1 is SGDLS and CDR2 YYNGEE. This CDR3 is CASSVVTGGLDTQYF. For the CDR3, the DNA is TGTGCAAGCAGCGTAGTGACAGGGGGCTTGGATACGCAGTATTTT.

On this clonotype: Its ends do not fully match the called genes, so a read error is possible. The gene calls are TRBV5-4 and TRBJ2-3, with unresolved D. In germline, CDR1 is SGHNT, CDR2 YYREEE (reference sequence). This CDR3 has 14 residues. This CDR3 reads CASSLAGVADTQYF. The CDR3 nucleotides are TGTGCCAGCAGTTTGGCCGGCGTGGCAGATACGCAGTATTTT.

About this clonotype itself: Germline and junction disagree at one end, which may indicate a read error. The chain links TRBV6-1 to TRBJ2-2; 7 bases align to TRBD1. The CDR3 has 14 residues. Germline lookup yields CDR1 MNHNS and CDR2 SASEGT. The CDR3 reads CAGRRDRDTGELFF. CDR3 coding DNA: TGTGCCGGCAGACGTGACAGGGACACCGGGGAGCTGTTTTTT.

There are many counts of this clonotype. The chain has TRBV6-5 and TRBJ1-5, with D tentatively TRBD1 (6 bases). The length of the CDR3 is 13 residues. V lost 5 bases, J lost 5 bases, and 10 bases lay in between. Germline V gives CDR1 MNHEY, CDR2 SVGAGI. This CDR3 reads CASSPDSYQPQHF. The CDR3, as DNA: TGTGCCAGCAGTCCGGACAGTTATCAGCCCCAGCATTTT.

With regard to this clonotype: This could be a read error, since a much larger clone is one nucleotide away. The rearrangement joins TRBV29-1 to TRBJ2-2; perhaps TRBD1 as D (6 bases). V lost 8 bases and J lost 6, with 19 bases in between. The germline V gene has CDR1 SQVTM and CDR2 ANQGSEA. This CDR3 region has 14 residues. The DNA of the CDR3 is TGCAGCTTTGGGGAACAGGGAGTCCCCGGGGAGCTGTTTTTT. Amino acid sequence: CSFGEQGVPGELFF.

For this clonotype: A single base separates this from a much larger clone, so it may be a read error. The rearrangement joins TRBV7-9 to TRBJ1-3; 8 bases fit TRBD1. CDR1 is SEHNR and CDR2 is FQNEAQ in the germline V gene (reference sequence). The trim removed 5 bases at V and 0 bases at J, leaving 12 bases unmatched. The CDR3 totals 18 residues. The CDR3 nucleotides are TGTGCCAGCAGCCGATTGCAGGGGGCGAACCCCTCTGGAAACACCATATATTTT. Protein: CASSRLQGANPSGNTIYF.

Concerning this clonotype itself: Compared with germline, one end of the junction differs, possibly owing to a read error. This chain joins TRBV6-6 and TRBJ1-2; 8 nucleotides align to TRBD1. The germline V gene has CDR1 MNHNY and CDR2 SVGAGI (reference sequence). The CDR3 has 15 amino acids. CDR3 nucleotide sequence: TGTGCCAGCAGTTCGCGGACAGGGTCTAACTACGGCTACATCTTC. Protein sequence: CASSSRTGSNYGYIF.

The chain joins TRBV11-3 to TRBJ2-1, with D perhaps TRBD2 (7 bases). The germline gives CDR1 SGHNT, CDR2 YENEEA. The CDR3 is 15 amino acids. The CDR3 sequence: CVNSSGGATYNEQFF. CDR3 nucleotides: TGTGTCAACAGCTCGGGGGGCGCGACCTACAATGAGCAGTTCTTC. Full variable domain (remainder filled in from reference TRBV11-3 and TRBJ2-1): EAGVVQSPRYKIIEKKQPVAFWCNPISGHNTLYWYLQNLGQGPELLIRYENEEAVDDSQLPKDRFSAERLKGVDSTLKIQPAELGDSAVYLCVNSSGGATYNEQFFGPGTRLTVL.

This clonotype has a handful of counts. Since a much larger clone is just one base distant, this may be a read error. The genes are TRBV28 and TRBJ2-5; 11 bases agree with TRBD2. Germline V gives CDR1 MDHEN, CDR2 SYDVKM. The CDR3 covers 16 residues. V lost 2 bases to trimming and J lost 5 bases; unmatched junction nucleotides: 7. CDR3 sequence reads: CASSLAGTSGGETQYF. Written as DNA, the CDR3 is TGTGCCAGCAGTTTAGCCGGGACTAGCGGAGGCGAGACCCAGTACTTC.

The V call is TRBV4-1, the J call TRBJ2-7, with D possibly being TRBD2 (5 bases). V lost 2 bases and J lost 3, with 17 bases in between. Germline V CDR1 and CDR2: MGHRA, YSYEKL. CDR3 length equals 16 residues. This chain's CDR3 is CASSQSPGHGSYEQYF. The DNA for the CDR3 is TGCGCCAGCAGCCAAAGCCCGGGTCATGGGAGCTACGAGCAGTACTTC.

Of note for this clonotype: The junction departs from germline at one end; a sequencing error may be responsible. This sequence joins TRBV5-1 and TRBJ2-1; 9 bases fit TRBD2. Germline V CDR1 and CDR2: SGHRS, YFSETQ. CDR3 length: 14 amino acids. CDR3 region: CTSSFSGSRNEQLF. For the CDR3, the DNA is TGCACCAGCAGCTTTAGCGGGAGTCGCAATGAGCAGCTCTTC.

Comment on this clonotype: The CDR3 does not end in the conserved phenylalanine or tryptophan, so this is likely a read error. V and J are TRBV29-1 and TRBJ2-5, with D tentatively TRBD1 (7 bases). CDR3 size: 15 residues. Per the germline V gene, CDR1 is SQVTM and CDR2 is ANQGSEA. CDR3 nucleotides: TGCAGTGTTGAACTCAGGGGGGATATTGGAGAGACCCAGTACCTC. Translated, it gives CSVELRGDIGETQYL.

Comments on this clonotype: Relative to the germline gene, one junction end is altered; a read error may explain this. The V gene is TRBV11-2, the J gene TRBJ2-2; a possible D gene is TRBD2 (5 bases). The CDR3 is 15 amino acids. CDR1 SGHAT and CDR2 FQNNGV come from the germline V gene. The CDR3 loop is CASSPPQEPTGELFF. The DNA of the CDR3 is TGTGCCAGCAGCCCTCCTCAAGAACCGACCGGGGAACTGTTTTTT.

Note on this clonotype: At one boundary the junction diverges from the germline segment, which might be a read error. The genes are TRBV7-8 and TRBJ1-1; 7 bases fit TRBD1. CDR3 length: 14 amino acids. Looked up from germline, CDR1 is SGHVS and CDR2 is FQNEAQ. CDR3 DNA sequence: TGTGCCAGCAGCTTTAACAGGGGAAGTACTGACGCTTTCTTT. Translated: CASSFNRGSTDAFF. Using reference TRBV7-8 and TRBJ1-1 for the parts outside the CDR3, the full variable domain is GAGVSQSPRYKVAKRGQDVALRCDPISGHVSLFWYQQALGQGPEFLTYFQNEAQLDKSGLPSDRFFAERPEGSVSTLKIQRTQQEDSAVYLCASSFNRGSTDAFFGQGTRLTVV.

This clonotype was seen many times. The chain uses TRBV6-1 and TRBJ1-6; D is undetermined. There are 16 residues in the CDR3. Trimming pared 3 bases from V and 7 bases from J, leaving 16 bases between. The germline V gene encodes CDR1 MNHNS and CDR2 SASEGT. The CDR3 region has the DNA TGTGCCAGCAGTGAGGTGATGGGGTATCGGAATTCACCCCTCCACTTT. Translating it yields CASSEVMGYRNSPLHF.

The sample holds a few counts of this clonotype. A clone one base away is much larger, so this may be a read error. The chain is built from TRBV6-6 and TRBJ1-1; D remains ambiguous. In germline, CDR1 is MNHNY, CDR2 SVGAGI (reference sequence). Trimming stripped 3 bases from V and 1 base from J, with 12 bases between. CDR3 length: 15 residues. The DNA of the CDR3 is TGTGCCAGCAGTTATGTCCTACTTCGGAACACTGAAGCTTTCTTT. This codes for CASSYVLLRNTEAFF.

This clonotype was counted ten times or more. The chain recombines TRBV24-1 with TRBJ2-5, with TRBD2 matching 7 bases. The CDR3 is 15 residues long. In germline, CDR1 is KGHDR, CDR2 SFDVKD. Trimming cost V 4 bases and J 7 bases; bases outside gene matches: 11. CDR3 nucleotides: TGTGCCACCAGTGACTCTAGCGGTCCAACGGGGACCCAGTACTTC. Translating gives CATSDSSGPTGTQYF.

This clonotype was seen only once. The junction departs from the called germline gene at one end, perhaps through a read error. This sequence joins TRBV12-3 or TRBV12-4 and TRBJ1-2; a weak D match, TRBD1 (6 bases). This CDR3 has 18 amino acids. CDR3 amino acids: CSSSERGGRPTTDIGYTF. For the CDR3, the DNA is TGTTCCAGCAGCGAAAGGGGGGGGCGCCCCACAACTGACATAGGCTACACCTTC.

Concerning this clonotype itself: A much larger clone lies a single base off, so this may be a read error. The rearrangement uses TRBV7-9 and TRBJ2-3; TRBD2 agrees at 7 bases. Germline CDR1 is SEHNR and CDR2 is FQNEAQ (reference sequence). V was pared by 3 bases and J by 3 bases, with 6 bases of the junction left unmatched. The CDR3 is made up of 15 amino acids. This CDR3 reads CASSFGLVGTDTQYF. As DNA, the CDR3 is TGTGCCAGCAGCTTCGGACTAGTGGGTACAGATACGCAGTATTTT.

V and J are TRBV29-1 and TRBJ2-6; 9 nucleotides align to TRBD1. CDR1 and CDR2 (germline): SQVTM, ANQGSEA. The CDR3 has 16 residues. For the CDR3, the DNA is TGCAACGCCGGGACAGGGTGTGTTACTGGGGCCAACGTCCTGACTTTC. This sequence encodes CNAGTGCVTGANVLTF.

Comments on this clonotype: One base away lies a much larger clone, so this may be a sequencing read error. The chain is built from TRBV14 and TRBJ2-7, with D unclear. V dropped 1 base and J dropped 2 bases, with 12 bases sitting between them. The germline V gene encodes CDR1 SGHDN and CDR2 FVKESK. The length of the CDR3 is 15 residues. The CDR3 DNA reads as TGTGCCAGCAGCCAAGGCTTAGGGAATACCTACGAGCAGTACTTC. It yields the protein CASSQGLGNTYEQYF.

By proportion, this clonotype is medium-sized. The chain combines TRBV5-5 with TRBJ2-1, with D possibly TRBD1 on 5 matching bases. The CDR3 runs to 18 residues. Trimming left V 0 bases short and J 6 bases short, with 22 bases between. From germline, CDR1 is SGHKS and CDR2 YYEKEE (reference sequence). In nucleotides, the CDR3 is TGTGCCAGCAGCTTGGGTTGGGGCACCGATCTAGGGATCAATGAGCAGTTCTTC. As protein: CASSLGWGTDLGINEQFF.

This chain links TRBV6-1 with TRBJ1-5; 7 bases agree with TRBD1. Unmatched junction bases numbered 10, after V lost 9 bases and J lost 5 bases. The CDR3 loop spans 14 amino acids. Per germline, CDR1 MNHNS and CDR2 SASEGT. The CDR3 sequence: CARLPEGAYQPQHF. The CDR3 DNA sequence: TGTGCCAGGCTTCCCGAGGGGGCCTATCAGCCCCAGCATTTT.

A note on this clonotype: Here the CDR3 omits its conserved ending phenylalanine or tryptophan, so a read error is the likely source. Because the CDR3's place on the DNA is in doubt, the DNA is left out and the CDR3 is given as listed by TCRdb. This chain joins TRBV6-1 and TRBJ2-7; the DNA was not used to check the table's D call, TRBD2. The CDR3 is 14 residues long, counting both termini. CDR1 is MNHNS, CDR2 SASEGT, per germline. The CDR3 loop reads CASSVRDSYYEQCL.